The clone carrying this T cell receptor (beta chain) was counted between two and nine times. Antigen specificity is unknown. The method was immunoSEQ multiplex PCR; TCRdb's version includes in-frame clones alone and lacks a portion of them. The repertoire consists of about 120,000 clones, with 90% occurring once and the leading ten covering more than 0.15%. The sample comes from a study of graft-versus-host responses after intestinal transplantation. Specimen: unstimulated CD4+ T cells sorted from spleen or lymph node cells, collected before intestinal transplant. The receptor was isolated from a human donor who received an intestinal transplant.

The CDR3 is CAISEWASGGREQYF. The CDR3 DNA follows: TGTGCCATCAGTGAGTGGGCTAGCGGGGGTAGGGAGCAGTACTTC. V gene TRBV10-3 combines with J gene TRBJ2-7; 10 bases map to TRBD2. J lost 7 bases, V lost 1 base, and 7 bases had no gene match. CDR3 length equals 15 residues. The germline V gene has CDR1 ENHRY and CDR2 SYGVKD.